This TCR beta chain was documented in a study of CD8 T cells in ankylosing spondylitis. Study-wide points: A CD8+ phenotype characterized the disease-linked clones, which were relatively rare in peripheral blood. Within ankylosing spondylitis blood, a TCR beta motif made up of roughly eight highly homologous variants appeared to be characteristic. Reported data indicate significant enrichment of disease-linked clones within matched ankylosing spondylitis synovial fluid.

Construction of TCR beta libraries was performed using quantitative 5'-RACE with molecular barcodes. MiXCR, run by TCRdb on the 5' RACE reads, gives a single entry per CDR3 protein. The sample holds a few hundred thousand distinct CDR3 sequences; around 20% are singletons and the top ten take about an eighth. J gave up 4 bases and V 0 bases, and 5 bases lay outside the gene matches. Germline loops: CDR1 ENHRY, CDR2 SYGVKD. CDR3 length: 16 residues. Notes on this clonotype: Its matching antigen is unknown.

The sequenced sample was blood, either unsorted or a sorted T cell fraction (not recorded which). The source is a male donor with ankylosing spondylitis or in good health (not recorded which). This chain joins TRBV10-3 and TRBJ2-1; TRBD1 matches at 8 bases. The CDR3 DNA follows: TGTGCCATCAGTGAGTCGTGGGACAGGAATTACAATGAGCAGTTCTTC. Translated: CAISESWDRNYNEQFF.